These 29 T cell receptor beta chains were all obtained from the same sample, sequenced in a study of cytomegalovirus exposure and HLA in healthy donors. PCR primers comprised 60 Vbeta and 13 Jbeta primers. Assay: immunoSEQ multiplex PCR; the TCRdb copy retains only in-frame clones and omits some. The sample has about 140,000 clones; 60% to 85% are singletons. Sequencing was carried out using PBMCs. These receptors came from a male donor in good health and CMV-seronegative.

The V call is TRBV29-1, the J call TRBJ1-5; 8 bases are shared with TRBD1. Trimming at V came to 6 bases and at J to 4 bases, leaving 5 bases not matched to a gene. Per germline, CDR1 SQVTM and CDR2 ANQGSEA. The CDR3 is 13 residues long. The CDR3, as DNA: TGCAGCGTAGCAGGGGGCCGAAATCAGCCCCAGCATTTT. Translated, it gives CSVAGGRNQPQHF.

The gene calls are TRBV6-1 and TRBJ1-5; TRBD1 matches 7 bases. Looked up from germline, CDR1 is MNHNS and CDR2 is SASEGT. After removal of 2 bases from V and 2 bases from J, the junction contained 15 bases not matched to a gene. The length of the CDR3 is 19 residues. CDR3 sequence reads: CASSEPGTVSLKRNQPQHF. CDR3 sequence (DNA): TGTGCCAGCAGTGAACCCGGGACAGTCTCCCTAAAACGCAATCAGCCCCAGCATTTT.

V and J are TRBV6-5 and TRBJ1-1, with 7 positions matching TRBD1. The CDR3 consists of 14 residues. The germline V gene encodes CDR1 MNHEY and CDR2 SVGAGI. J was trimmed by 4 bases and V by 6 bases; bases with no gene match: 8. The CDR3 bases are TGTGCCAGCAGCCCCCGGGCAGGGGGCACTGAAGCTTTCTTT. Protein: CASSPRAGGTEAFF.

This rearrangement joins TRBV10-3 to TRBJ1-3, with 9 nucleotides matching TRBD1. The CDR3 contains 16 residues. Trimming at V came to 7 bases and at J to 4 bases, leaving 11 bases not matched to a gene. The germline gives CDR1 ENHRY, CDR2 SYGVKD. CDR3 nucleotide sequence: TGTGCCATCACGCCTTACGACAGGGGGGCAGGAAACACCATATATTTT. Residues: CAITPYDRGAGNTIYF.

The chain combines TRBV29-1 with TRBJ1-1; D unresolved. This CDR3 spans 12 amino acids. Trimming removed 4 bases at V and 1 base at J, with 7 bases between. CDR1 and CDR2 (germline): SQVTM, ANQGSEA. The CDR3 reads CSVARGNTEAFF. CDR3 nucleotides: TGCAGCGTTGCTAGAGGGAACACTGAAGCTTTCTTT.

A single count supports this clone. An end of the junction does not agree with germline; a read error may underlie this. The rearrangement uses TRBV7-9 and TRBJ2-7; TRBD2 matches at 14 bases. Germline CDR1 and CDR2: SEHNR and FQNEAQ (reference sequence). The CDR3 covers 18 residues. CDR3 coding DNA: TGTTCCAGCAGCTCCCAAACCGGGACTAGCGGGGGATCCTACGAGCAGTACTTC. This translates into CSSSSQTGTSGGSYEQYF.

The chain combines TRBV10-3 with TRBJ1-4; weak D call: TRBD1 (6 bases). CDR3 size: 13 residues. Germline CDR1 and CDR2: ENHRY and SYGVKD. V was shortened by 4 bases and J by 6 bases, with 9 bases between the two germline ends. CDR3 sequence reads: CAISARQDEKLFF. CDR3 DNA: TGTGCCATCAGTGCCAGACAGGATGAAAAACTGTTTTTT.

The chain links TRBV5-1 to TRBJ2-7; 10 bases are a match to TRBD1. The CDR3 length is 13 residues. CDR1 is SGHRS and CDR2 is YFSETQ in the germline V gene. V lost 2 bases to trimming and J lost 7 bases; unmatched junction nucleotides: 3. CDR3 DNA: TGCGCCAGCAGCTTAGGGGACAGGGGAGAGCAGTACTTC. Translated, it gives CASSLGDRGEQYF.

The chain combines TRBV5-4 with TRBJ2-7; D is possibly TRBD1 (7 bases). V was shortened by 4 bases and J by 5 bases, with 19 bases between the two germline ends. Germline V lookup: CDR1 SGHNT, CDR2 YYREEE (reference sequence). There are 15 residues in the CDR3. CDR3 loop: CASSPPAGGQHEQYF. The CDR3, as DNA: TGTGCCAGCAGCCCTCCGGCAGGGGGGCAACACGAGCAGTACTTC.

The chain is built from TRBV6-5 and TRBJ1-2; D unclear. CDR1 MNHEY and CDR2 SVGAGI come from the germline V gene. V dropped 2 bases and J dropped 1 base, with 5 bases sitting between them. The CDR3 is made up of 13 amino acids. The CDR3 bases are TGTGCCAGCAGTTACGAGTTTAACTATGGCTACACCTTC. Its translation is CASSYEFNYGYTF.

The V gene is TRBV18, the J gene TRBJ2-7; a possible D gene is TRBD1 (6 bases). The CDR3 contains 14 residues. V was shortened by 0 bases and J by 5 bases, with 11 bases between the two germline ends. The germline gives CDR1 KGHSH, CDR2 LQKENI. The DNA of the CDR3 is TGTGCCAGCTCACCACCCGGGACAATCCACGAGCAGTACTTC. Protein: CASSPPGTIHEQYF.

The chain recombines TRBV19 with TRBJ1-6; 10 nucleotides match TRBD1. CDR1 is LNHDA and CDR2 is SQIVND in the germline V gene (reference sequence). The CDR3 is 16 amino acids. The V gene end was trimmed by 1 base and the J gene end by 7 bases; junction bases not matched to a gene: 4. The CDR3 region has the DNA TGTGCCAGTAGTATAGTCCTGGGACAGGGGAATTCACCCCTCCACTTT. As protein: CASSIVLGQGNSPLHF.

The chain joins TRBV27 to TRBJ2-5; unclear D gene. With 3 bases removed from V and 2 bases from J, the gap between germline ends came to 13 bases. This CDR3 comprises 15 residues. Germline V gives CDR1 MNHEY, CDR2 SMNVEV (reference sequence). CDR3 bases: TGTGCCAGCAGTTTTCTAAGCGCAAGTCAAGAGACCCAGTACTTC. The encoded protein is CASSFLSASQETQYF.

There are a few counts of this clone. This chain joins TRBV25-1 and TRBJ2-7; D is undetermined. The CDR3 contains 12 residues. V lost 4 bases and J 2 bases, leaving 6 bases between the germline ends. CDR1 MGHDK and CDR2 SYGVNS come from the germline V gene. CDR3 in amino acids: CASSGLAYEQYF. The CDR3 nucleotides are TGTGCCAGCAGTGGGTTAGCCTACGAGCAGTACTTC.

This clone was detected only once. The rearrangement links TRBV30 to TRBJ2-1; 7 nucleotides line up with TRBD2. V gave up 4 bases and J gave up 5 bases; unmatched junction bases: 14. Germline V gene data show CDR1 as GTSNPN and CDR2 as SVGIG (reference sequence). The CDR3 is 16 residues long. The CDR3 reads CAWISPDGRIDNEQFF. The CDR3 bases are TGTGCCTGGATCTCTCCTGACGGGAGGATCGACAATGAGCAGTTCTTC.

This clone was picked up one time. The rearrangement links TRBV7-3 to TRBJ2-2, with D hard to call. The CDR3 runs 13 residues. Germline loops: CDR1 SGHTA, CDR2 FQGTGA. V was pared by 4 bases and J by 6 bases, with 9 bases between. As DNA, the CDR3 is TGTGCCAGCAGCTATTCCTCCGCCGGGGAGCTGTTTTTT. Translation gives CASSYSSAGELFF.

The chain uses TRBV19 and TRBJ2-7, with 11 bases lining up with TRBD2. Germline-derived CDR1 and CDR2 are LNHDA and SQIVND (reference sequence). J lost 3 bases, V lost 6 bases, and 22 bases had no gene match. This CDR3 spans 20 amino acids. CDR3 protein: CASSRWGPTSGALVNYEQYF. The CDR3, as DNA: TGTGCCAGTAGCAGATGGGGACCGACTAGCGGGGCCCTTGTCAACTACGAGCAGTACTTC. Together with reference TRBV19 and TRBJ2-7, the CDR3 gives the full variable domain: DGGITQSPKYLFRKEGQNVTLSCEQNLNHDAMYWYRQDPGQGLRLIYYSQIVNDFQKGDIAEGYSVSREKKESFPLTVTSAQKNPTAFYLCASSRWGPTSGALVNYEQYFGPGTRLTVT.

The chain couples TRBV9 to TRBJ2-1, with 7 bases fitting TRBD2. V lost 1 base, J lost 1 base, and 11 bases stayed unmatched. Germline values: CDR1 SGDLS, CDR2 YYNGEE. The CDR3 sequence is 18 residues long. CDR3 sequence: CASSVSSGRTFSYNEQFF. Here the CDR3 DNA reads TGTGCCAGCAGCGTAAGTAGCGGGCGCACCTTTTCCTACAATGAGCAGTTCTTC.

This clone has just one count. J is TRBJ2-3 and V is TRBV10-3, with D maybe TRBD2 (6 bases). The CDR3 runs 13 residues. Germline CDR1 ENHRY, CDR2 SYGVKD. V shed 7 bases and J shed 4 bases, with 12 bases lying between them. The CDR3 region is CAITWGEADTQYF. The CDR3 coding sequence is TGTGCCATCACTTGGGGGGAGGCAGATACGCAGTATTTT.

This rearrangement joins TRBV9 to TRBJ1-1; no clear D. Trimming left V 2 bases short and J 3 bases short, with 5 bases between. This CDR3 contains 12 residues. Germline V gene data show CDR1 as SGDLS and CDR2 as YYNGEE. CDR3: CASSVEDTEAFF. The CDR3 nucleotides read TGTGCCAGCAGCGTCGAGGACACTGAAGCTTTCTTT.

The rearrangement uses TRBV25-1 and TRBJ2-1; D may be TRBD2 (5 bases). V was pared by 6 bases and J by 1 base, with 13 bases between. This CDR3 comprises 15 residues. Germline V gene sequence: CDR1 MGHDK, CDR2 SYGVNS. The CDR3 DNA is TGTGCCAGCAGCCAAACTAGAACGTCCTACAATGAGCAGTTCTTC. Residues: CASSQTRTSYNEQFF. Filled out from reference TRBV25-1 and TRBJ2-1, the complete variable domain reads EADIYQTPRYLVIGTGKKITLECSQTMGHDKMYWYQQDPGMELHLIHYSYGVNSTEKGDLSSESTVSRIRTEHFPLTLESARPSHTSQYLCASSQTRTSYNEQFFGPGTRLTVL.

The chain employs TRBV5-4 and TRBJ1-1; 11 positions agree with TRBD1. CDR3 length: 15 amino acids. The germline V gene encodes CDR1 SGHNT and CDR2 YYREEE (reference sequence). The J segment lost 1 base and the V segment lost 4 bases, leaving 3 bases of the junction unmatched. The DNA of the CDR3 is TGTGCCAGCAGCACCGGACAGGGGGCGAACACTGAAGCTTTCTTT. Its translation: CASSTGQGANTEAFF.

The chain couples TRBV18 to TRBJ2-1; 7 positions match TRBD2. The V segment lost 3 bases and the J segment 6 bases; nucleotides outside the gene matches: 11. The CDR3 contains 16 residues. CDR1 and CDR2 from the germline V gene are KGHSH and LQKENI. The CDR3 loop reads CASSPRDWPGGNEQFF. The CDR3 bases are TGTGCCAGCTCACCTAGGGACTGGCCGGGGGGCAATGAGCAGTTCTTC. The entire variable domain, with the rest obtained from reference TRBV18 and TRBJ2-1, is as follows: NAGVMQNPRHLVRRRGQEARLRCSPMKGHSHVYWYRQLPEEGLKFMVYLQKENIIDESGMPKERFSAEFPKEGPSILRIQQVVRGDSAAYFCASSPRDWPGGNEQFFGPGTRLTVL.

This clone was observed a single time. The V gene is TRBV7-2, the J gene TRBJ1-2; 8 positions agree with TRBD1. V was pared by 5 bases and J by 6 bases, with 11 bases of the junction left unmatched. This CDR3 is 15 amino acids long. Germline V gene sequence: CDR1 SGHTA, CDR2 FQGNSA. The CDR3 nucleotides read TGTGCCAGCAGCCCTGGACAGGGAATTGAACATGGCTACACCTTC. Its translation: CASSPGQGIEHGYTF.

V gene TRBV7-9 combines with J gene TRBJ2-7; 8 bases match TRBD2. Germline loops: CDR1 SEHNR, CDR2 FQNEAQ (reference sequence). The CDR3 has 13 amino acids. Trimming at V came to 4 bases and at J to 6 bases, leaving 5 bases not matched to a gene. CDR3 loop: CASSSSGSGEQYF. The CDR3 DNA reads TGTGCCAGCAGCTCCAGCGGGAGCGGCGAGCAGTACTTC. The full variable domain, its missing parts supplied by reference TRBV7-9 and TRBJ2-7, is DTGVSQNPRHKITKRGQNVTFRCDPISEHNRLYWYRQTLGQGPEFLTYFQNEAQLEKSRLLSDRFSAERPKGSFSTLEIQRTEQGDSAMYLCASSSSGSGEQYFGPGTRLTVT.

The chain joins TRBV10-3 to TRBJ2-7; 8 nucleotides agree with TRBD1. CDR1 and CDR2 (germline): ENHRY, SYGVKD. The CDR3 has 13 residues. The ends lost 10 bases at V and 6 bases at J; junction bases unmatched: 11. The CDR3 DNA is TGTGCCACGCAAACAGGGGGTCAACTCGAGCAGTACTTC. Amino acid sequence: CATQTGGQLEQYF.

With regard to this clone: One junction end does not reproduce the germline sequence, and a read error may be involved. The V gene is TRBV19, the J gene TRBJ2-1; TRBD1 is a possible D gene (6 bases). The CDR3 covers 12 residues. CDR1 LNHDA and CDR2 SQIVND come from the germline V gene (reference sequence). The CDR3 region is CASSWGTPPYIF. In DNA form, the CDR3 reads TGTGCCAGTAGTTGGGGGACACCTCCCTATATCTTC.

The chain links TRBV28 to TRBJ1-2; D is unresolved. This CDR3 is 12 amino acids long. Germline V gives CDR1 MDHEN, CDR2 SYDVKM. Trimming cost V 5 bases and J 2 bases, with 6 bases left between them. CDR3 nucleotides: TGTGCCAGCAGTGACACAAACTATGGCTACACCTTC. Translation gives CASSDTNYGYTF.

The chain carries TRBV4-3 and TRBJ2-7; 11 nucleotides match TRBD2. V lost 1 base, J lost 5 bases, and 4 bases stayed unmatched. CDR3 length equals 15 residues. Germline V gene lookup returns CDR1 LGHNA and CDR2 YSLEER. The CDR3 DNA follows: TGCGCCAGCAGCCAAGGACTAGCGGGGCGAGACGAGCAGTACTTC. The encoded protein is CASSQGLAGRDEQYF.